The 20 T cell receptor beta chains below all came from one sample that was sequenced in a study of blood T cell repertoires in COVID-19. Sequenced by immunoSEQ multiplex PCR; TCRdb stores in-frame clones only, minus some. The profile shows some 120,000 clones, almost 70% of them singletons. Source material: peripheral blood. The origin of the receptors is a woman in her seventies with acute or convalescent COVID-19.

V gene TRBV11-2 combines with J gene TRBJ1-2; tentative D call: TRBD1 (5 bases). V lost 4 bases to trimming and J lost 4 bases, with 10 bases between them. The germline gives CDR1 SGHAT, CDR2 FQNNGV. The CDR3 spans 13 residues. Written as DNA, the CDR3 is TGTGCCAGCAGCTCCGGGGGGTTCTATGGCTACACCTTC. Its translation: CASSSGGFYGYTF.

The V and J genes are TRBV7-9 and TRBJ1-3, with 7 nucleotides matching TRBD1. V shed 3 bases, J shed 0 bases, and the junction held 5 bases outside the gene matches. Germline lookup yields CDR1 SEHNR and CDR2 FQNEAQ (reference sequence). The CDR3 is made up of 16 amino acids. CDR3 in DNA: TGTGCCAGCAGCTTCCCAGGGGGGAGCTCTGGAAACACCATATATTTT. Protein product: CASSFPGGSSGNTIYF.

This clone has just a few counts. V usage is TRBV4-1 and J usage is TRBJ2-2, with D perhaps matching TRBD1 (6 bases). V gave up 1 base and J gave up 7 bases, with 7 bases separating them. The CDR3 sequence is 13 residues long. Germline CDR1 reads MGHRA; CDR2 reads YSYEKL. Here the CDR3 reads CASSQAGVGELFF. CDR3 bases: TGCGCCAGCAGCCAAGCAGGGGTCGGGGAGCTGTTTTTT.

Comment on this clone: The sample holds other DNA sequences that translate to the same CDR3. V gene TRBV6-5 combines with J gene TRBJ1-1; D call uncertain. The germline CDR1 and CDR2 sequences are MNHEY and SVGAGI. This CDR3 is built from 13 residues. Trimming pared 3 bases from V and 1 base from J, leaving 6 bases between. The CDR3: CASSYGRNTEAFF. CDR3 sequence (DNA): TGTGCCAGCAGTTATGGCAGGAACACTGAAGCTTTCTTT.

The genes are TRBV19 and TRBJ1-2; 11 bases agree with TRBD1. Germline values: CDR1 LNHDA, CDR2 SQIVND (reference sequence). V was pared by 2 bases and J by 8 bases, with 7 bases of the junction left unmatched. The CDR3 contains 15 residues. CDR3 in DNA: TGTGCCAGTAGTATACTTGGACAGGGGGCAGGAGGCTACACCTTC. As protein: CASSILGQGAGGYTF.

The V and J genes are TRBV12-5 and TRBJ2-7; 12 positions agree with TRBD2. V dropped 4 bases and J dropped 9; count of bases not matched to a gene: 10. The germline CDR1 and CDR2 sequences are LGHNT and FRNRAP. The CDR3 is 15 amino acids. This chain's CDR3 is CASGSTSSGGAGQYF. The CDR3 DNA reads as TGTGCTAGTGGTTCGACCTCTAGCGGGGGGGCCGGGCAGTACTTC.

With regard to this clone: The same CDR3 arises from other DNA sequences in this sample as well. The chain couples TRBV20-1 to TRBJ2-5, with a possible D match to TRBD1 (5 bases). This CDR3 is built from 11 residues. V dropped 4 bases and J dropped 5 bases, with 8 bases sitting between them. Germline loops: CDR1 DFQATT, CDR2 SNEGSKA (reference sequence). The CDR3 nucleotides are TGCAGTGCTATTAGGGGCGAGACCCAGTACTTC. It is translated as CSAIRGETQYF.

The chain carries TRBV2 and TRBJ1-2; possible D gene TRBD1, 6 bases. The germline CDR1 and CDR2 sequences are SNHLY and FYNNEI. This CDR3 comprises 13 residues. The germline V and J ends were trimmed by 6 bases and 4 bases, with 12 bases remaining between them. CDR3 sequence (DNA): TGTGCCAGCAGGAACAGGGACCGCTATGGCTACACCTTC. Translated: CASRNRDRYGYTF.

The table lists this clone with many counts. The chain is built from TRBV5-4 and TRBJ1-2, with 10 bases matching TRBD1. This CDR3 comprises 14 residues. V lost 4 bases to trimming and J lost 4 bases; unmatched junction nucleotides: 4. Germline V gives CDR1 SGHNT, CDR2 YYREEE (reference sequence). Here the CDR3 reads CASSQRQGAYGYTF. The CDR3 coding sequence is TGTGCCAGCAGCCAAAGACAGGGGGCCTATGGCTACACCTTC.

The chain combines TRBV11-2 with TRBJ1-1, with 9 nucleotides matching TRBD1. The germline CDR1 and CDR2 sequences are SGHAT and FQNNGV. The junction had 12 bases not matched to a gene; V was cut back by 4 bases and J by 6 bases. CDR3 length equals 16 residues. The CDR3 spells CASSSNFNRQGAEAFF. The CDR3 DNA is TGTGCCAGCAGCTCAAACTTTAATAGACAGGGGGCTGAAGCTTTCTTT.

The chain couples TRBV7-2 to TRBJ2-1, with 11 bases identical to TRBD2. The CDR3 has 15 residues. The germline V gene encodes CDR1 SGHTA and CDR2 FQGNSA. J gave up 4 bases and V 3 bases, and 2 bases lay outside the gene matches. DNA of the CDR3: TGTGCCAGCAGCTTCCGGACTAGCGGGTACAATGAGCAGTTCTTC. It codes for CASSFRTSGYNEQFF.

CDR3 protein: CASSHRGTEAFF. Written as DNA, the CDR3 is TGTGCCAGTAGTCACAGGGGCACTGAAGCTTTCTTT. This sequence joins TRBV19 and TRBJ1-1; 7 bases are shared with TRBD1. Germline V lookup: CDR1 LNHDA, CDR2 SQIVND (reference sequence). This CDR3 region has 12 residues. After removal of 5 bases from V and 4 bases from J, the junction contained 1 base not matched to a gene.

The table lists this clone with a few counts. V gene TRBV15 combines with J gene TRBJ1-1; TRBD1 is a possible D gene (6 bases). The V and J ends lost 4 bases and 6 bases respectively, with 12 bases between them. The CDR3 is 13 residues long. CDR1 LNHNV and CDR2 YYDKDF come from the germline V gene (reference sequence). The CDR3 bases are TGTGCCACCAGCAAGGACAGACCACCTGAAGCTTTCTTT. It is translated as CATSKDRPPEAFF.

The chain joins TRBV5-1 to TRBJ1-2, with TRBD1 identical over 9 bases. This CDR3 is built from 14 residues. Germline values: CDR1 SGHRS, CDR2 YFSETQ. V lost 4 bases, J lost 4 bases, and 5 bases stayed unmatched. In DNA, the CDR3 is TGCGCCAGCAGCAGGGACAGGGCGAGCTATGGCTACACCTTC. Translating it yields CASSRDRASYGYTF.

In this sample, this clone turned up a few times. V usage is TRBV30 and J usage is TRBJ2-1; maybe TRBD1 (5 bases). The CDR3 is made up of 14 amino acids. From germline, CDR1 is GTSNPN and CDR2 SVGIG (reference sequence). Deletions cut 5 bases from V and 5 bases from J, with 16 bases between. The CDR3 sequence is CAWFGPGSNNEQFF. The CDR3 coding sequence is TGTGCCTGGTTCGGACCAGGGTCCAACAATGAGCAGTTCTTC.

The chain uses TRBV6-5 and TRBJ2-5; 9 nucleotides align to TRBD1. J gave up 5 bases and V 5 bases, and 3 bases lay outside the gene matches. CDR1 is MNHEY, CDR2 SVGAGI, per germline. This CDR3 has 13 residues. This CDR3 is CASSNRGRETQYF. CDR3 bases: TGTGCCAGCAGTAACAGGGGGCGTGAGACCCAGTACTTC.

The rearrangement joins TRBV10-3 to TRBJ1-3; D perhaps matches TRBD1 (5 bases). Germline-derived CDR1 and CDR2 are ENHRY and SYGVKD. V lost 0 bases, J lost 0 bases, and 12 bases lay in between. The CDR3 spans 17 residues. CDR3 sequence: CAISESYRRDSGNTIYF. CDR3 DNA: TGTGCCATCAGTGAGTCCTACAGGAGGGACTCTGGAAACACCATATATTTT.

A few counts support this clone. This rearrangement joins TRBV7-9 to TRBJ2-7; TRBD2 matches at 8 bases. The germline CDR1 and CDR2 sequences are SEHNR and FQNEAQ (reference sequence). Unmatched junction bases numbered 9, after V lost 7 bases and J lost 4 bases. The CDR3 is 14 amino acids. CDR3 loop: CASTPGTSGYEQYF. As DNA, the CDR3 is TGTGCCAGCACCCCGGGGACTAGTGGGTACGAGCAGTACTTC.

This clone was recorded at least ten times. V and J are TRBV7-6 and TRBJ2-1; 10 bases line up with TRBD2. V gave up 5 bases and J gave up 6 bases; unmatched junction bases: 7. CDR1 is SGHVS, CDR2 FNYEAQ, per germline. The CDR3 consists of 15 residues. CDR3 protein: CASSTSGGATNEQFF. The CDR3 DNA is TGTGCCAGCAGCACGAGCGGGGGGGCCACCAATGAGCAGTTCTTC.

The chain employs TRBV30 and TRBJ1-1; 7 nucleotides align to TRBD1. Losses at the gene ends were 3 bases for V and 1 base for J; bases not matched to a gene: 5. Germline V gene data show CDR1 as GTSNPN and CDR2 as SVGIG (reference sequence). The CDR3 sequence is 14 residues long. CDR3 protein: CAWSLGQANTEAFF. The CDR3, as DNA: TGTGCCTGGAGCCTCGGACAGGCGAACACTGAAGCTTTCTTT.